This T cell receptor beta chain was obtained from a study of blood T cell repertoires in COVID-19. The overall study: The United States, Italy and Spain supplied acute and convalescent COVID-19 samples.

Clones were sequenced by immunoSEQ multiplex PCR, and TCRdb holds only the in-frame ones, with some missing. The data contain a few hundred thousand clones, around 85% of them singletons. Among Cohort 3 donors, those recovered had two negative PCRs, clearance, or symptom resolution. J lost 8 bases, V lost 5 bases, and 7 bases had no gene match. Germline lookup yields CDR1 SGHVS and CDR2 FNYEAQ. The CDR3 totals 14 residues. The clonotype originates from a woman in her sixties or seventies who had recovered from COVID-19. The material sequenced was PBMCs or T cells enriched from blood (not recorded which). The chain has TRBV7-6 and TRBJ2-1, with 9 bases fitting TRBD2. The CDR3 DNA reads TGTGCCAGCAGCGTCAGCGGGGGGAGCGATGAGCAGTTCTTC. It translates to CASSVSGGSDEQFF.